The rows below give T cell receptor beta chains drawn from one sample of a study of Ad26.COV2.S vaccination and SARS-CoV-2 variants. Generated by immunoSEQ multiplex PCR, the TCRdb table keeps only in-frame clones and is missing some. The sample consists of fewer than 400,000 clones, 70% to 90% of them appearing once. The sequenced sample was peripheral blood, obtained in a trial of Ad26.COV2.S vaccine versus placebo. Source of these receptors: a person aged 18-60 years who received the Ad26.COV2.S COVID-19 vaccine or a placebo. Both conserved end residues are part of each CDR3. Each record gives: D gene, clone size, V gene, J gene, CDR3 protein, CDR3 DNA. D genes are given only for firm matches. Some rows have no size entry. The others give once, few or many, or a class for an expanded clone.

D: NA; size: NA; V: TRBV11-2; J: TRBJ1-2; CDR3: CASSLGRDYGYTF; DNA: TGTGCCAGCAGCTTGGGACGGGACTATGGCTACACCTTC
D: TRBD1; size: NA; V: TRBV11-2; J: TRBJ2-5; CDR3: CASSFAGGASETQYF; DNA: TGTGCCAGCAGCTTCGCAGGGGGCGCATCGGAGACCCAGTACTTC
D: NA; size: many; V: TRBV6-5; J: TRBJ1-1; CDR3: CASRANTEAFF; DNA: TGTGCCAGCAGAGCAAACACTGAAGCTTTCTTT
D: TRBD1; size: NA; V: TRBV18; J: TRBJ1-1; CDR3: CASSPSGTGVTEAFF; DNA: TGTGCCAGCTCACCATCGGGGACAGGGGTTACTGAAGCTTTCTTT
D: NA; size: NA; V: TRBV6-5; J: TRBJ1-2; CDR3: CASSNEEGHTDGYTF; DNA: TGTGCCAGCAGCAACGAAGAAGGCCACACGGATGGCTACACCTTC
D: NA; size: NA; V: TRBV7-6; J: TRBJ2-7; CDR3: CASSLSGSPYEQYF; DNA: TGTGCCAGCAGCCTTTCGGGGTCACCCTACGAGCAGTACTTC
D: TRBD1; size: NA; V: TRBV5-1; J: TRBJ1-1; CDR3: CASSPGQGDTEAFF; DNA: TGCGCCAGCAGCCCCGGACAGGGGGACACTGAAGCTTTCTTT
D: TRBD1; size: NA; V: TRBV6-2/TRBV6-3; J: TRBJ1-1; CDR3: CASSYSPYQGAWTEAFF; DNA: TGTGCCAGCAGTTACTCCCCCTATCAGGGGGCCTGGACTGAAGCTTTCTTT
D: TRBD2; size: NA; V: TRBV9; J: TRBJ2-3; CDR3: CASTSGGPTTDTQYF; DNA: TGTGCCAGCACCTCGGGGGGGCCAACTACAGATACGCAGTATTTT
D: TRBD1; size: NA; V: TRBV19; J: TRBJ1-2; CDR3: CASSPTGAEGYTF; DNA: TGTGCCAGTAGCCCCACAGGGGCGGAGGGCTACACCTTC
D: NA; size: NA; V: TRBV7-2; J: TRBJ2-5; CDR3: CASGRPGLGVGAQYF; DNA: TGTGCCAGCGGGCGGCCGGGACTCGGGGTGGGGGCCCAGTACTTC
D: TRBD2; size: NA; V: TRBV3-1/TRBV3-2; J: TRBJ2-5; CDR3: CASSQGRLAGGPSETQYF; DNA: TGTGCCAGCAGCCAAGGCCGACTAGCGGGGGGGCCTTCGGAGACCCAGTACTTC
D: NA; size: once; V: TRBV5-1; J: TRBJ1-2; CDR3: CASSLDGNYGYTF; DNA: TGCGCCAGCAGCTTGGACGGTAACTATGGCTACACCTTC
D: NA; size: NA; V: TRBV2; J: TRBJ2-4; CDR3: CASASGVGDIQYF; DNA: TGTGCCAGCGCCTCGGGGGTTGGGGACATTCAGTACTTC
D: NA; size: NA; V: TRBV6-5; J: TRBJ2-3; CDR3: CASSYSGLTGGDPQYF; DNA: TGTGCCAGCAGTTACTCGGGCCTAACAGGAGGTGATCCGCAGTATTTT
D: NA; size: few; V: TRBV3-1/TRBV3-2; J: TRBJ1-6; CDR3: CASSQVPRFLTNGSPLHF; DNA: TGTGCCAGCAGCCAAGTTCCACGGTTTTTGACGAATGGATCACCCCTCCACTTT
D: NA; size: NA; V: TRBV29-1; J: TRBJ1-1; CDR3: CSERAPNTEAFF; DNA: TGCAGCGAAAGGGCCCCGAACACTGAAGCTTTCTTT
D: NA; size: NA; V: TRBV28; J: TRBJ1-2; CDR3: CASSLLGGSAFGYTF; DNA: TGTGCCAGCAGTTTATTGGGTGGTTCGGCTTTCGGCTACACCTTC
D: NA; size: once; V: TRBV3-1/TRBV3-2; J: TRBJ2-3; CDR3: CASSQTSSTDTQYF; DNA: TGTGCCAGCTCCCAGACCTCTAGCACAGATACGCAGTATTTT
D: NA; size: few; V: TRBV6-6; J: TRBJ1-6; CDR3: CASSFRGDSPLHF; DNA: TGTGCCAGCAGTTTCCGGGGAGATTCACCCCTCCACTTT
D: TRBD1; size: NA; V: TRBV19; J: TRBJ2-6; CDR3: CASSIDRVAGANVLTF; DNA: TGTGCCAGTAGTATCGACAGGGTAGCTGGGGCCAACGTCCTGACTTTC
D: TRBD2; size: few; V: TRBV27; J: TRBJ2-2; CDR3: CASSIVLAGGRTGELFF; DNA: TGTGCCAGCAGTATTGTACTAGCGGGGGGGCGAACCGGGGAGCTGTTTTTT
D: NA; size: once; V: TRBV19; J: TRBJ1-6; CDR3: CASSIDRDNSPLHF; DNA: TGTGCCAGTAGTATAGATCGGGATAATTCACCCCTCCACTTT
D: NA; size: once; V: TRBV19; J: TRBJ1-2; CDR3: CASSIGDGRGRGYTF; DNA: TGTGCCAGTAGTATAGGAGACGGTCGGGGGCGCGGCTACACCTTC
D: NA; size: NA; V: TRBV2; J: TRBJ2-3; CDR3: CASSEPGPTAYF; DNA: TGTGCCAGCAGTGAACCTGGCCCTACCGCGTATTTT
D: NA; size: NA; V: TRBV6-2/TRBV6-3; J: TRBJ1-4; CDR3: CASSNGPREATNEKLFF; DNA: TGTGCCAGCAGTAACGGCCCCCGCGAGGCAACTAATGAAAAACTGTTTTTT
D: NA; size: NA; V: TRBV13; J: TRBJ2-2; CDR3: CASSLRTGELFF; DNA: TGTGCCAGCAGCTTAAGGACCGGGGAGCTGTTTTTT